The rows below give T cell receptor beta chains drawn from one sample of a study of T cell responses to AZD1222 COVID-19 vaccine. This table comes from immunoSEQ multiplex PCR, and its TCRdb copy is limited to in-frame clones, with some not included. This table has 150,000 to 200,000 clones, 85% to 95% appearing once. Here the sequenced sample was peripheral blood, taken 28 days after the second AZD1222 dose. These receptors all stem from an adult who received the AZD1222 COVID-19 vaccine. The CDR3 runs from the conserved cysteine through the conserved F or W. A D gene is named only where the DNA matches it firmly. Expanded clones get a size class; other rows say once, few or many, or leave the size out.

d_call: -
j_call: TRBJ2-3
clone_size: -
v_call: TRBV2
cdr3_nt: TGTGCCAGGAGGACAGATGAATCCGCAGATACGCAGTATTTT
cdr3_aa: CARRTDESADTQYF

d_call: TRBD1
j_call: TRBJ1-6
clone_size: -
v_call: TRBV2
cdr3_nt: TGTGCCAGCAGTGAACAGGGGGCAGGTTCACCCCTCCACTTT
cdr3_aa: CASSEQGAGSPLHF

d_call: -
j_call: TRBJ1-4
clone_size: -
v_call: TRBV6-5
cdr3_nt: TGTGCCAGCAGTTACTCCTCTGCTAATGAAAAACTGTTTTTT
cdr3_aa: CASSYSSANEKLFF

d_call: TRBD2
j_call: TRBJ2-3
clone_size: -
v_call: TRBV7-2
cdr3_nt: TGTGCCAGCAGCTTCGGGGGGGGGTCGGCAGATACGCAGTATTTT
cdr3_aa: CASSFGGGSADTQYF

d_call: -
j_call: TRBJ1-2
clone_size: -
v_call: TRBV10-3
cdr3_nt: TGTGCCATCAGTGTCCGGGACGGAGCTAACTATGGCTACACCTTC
cdr3_aa: CAISVRDGANYGYTF

d_call: -
j_call: TRBJ1-5
clone_size: -
v_call: TRBV7-3
cdr3_nt: TGTGCCAGCAGCTCGGGGGGCGATCAGCCCCAGCATTTT
cdr3_aa: CASSSGGDQPQHF

d_call: -
j_call: TRBJ1-6
clone_size: -
v_call: TRBV29-1
cdr3_nt: TGCAGCGTACGGACCCGGCGGGATTCACCCCTCCACTTT
cdr3_aa: CSVRTRRDSPLHF

d_call: TRBD2
j_call: TRBJ2-7
clone_size: -
v_call: TRBV7-2
cdr3_nt: TGTGCCAGCAGCGCCGTAGGGACTAGCGGGGGCCCATCCTACGAGCAGTACTTC
cdr3_aa: CASSAVGTSGGPSYEQYF

d_call: -
j_call: TRBJ1-1
clone_size: -
v_call: TRBV4-2
cdr3_nt: TGTGCCAGCAGCCAAGATCACGGGGTTGTTGGGAACACTGAAGCTTTCTTT
cdr3_aa: CASSQDHGVVGNTEAFF

d_call: -
j_call: TRBJ1-2
clone_size: -
v_call: TRBV6-1
cdr3_nt: TGTGCCAGCAGTGGAGACTATGGCTACACCTTC
cdr3_aa: CASSGDYGYTF

d_call: TRBD1
j_call: TRBJ2-5
clone_size: -
v_call: TRBV4-3
cdr3_nt: TGCGCCAGCAGCCAAGGACAGGGGTGGGAGACCCAGTACTTC
cdr3_aa: CASSQGQGWETQYF

d_call: TRBD1
j_call: TRBJ1-1
clone_size: few
v_call: TRBV19
cdr3_nt: TGTGCCAGTAGTAGCCTAACAGGGGGCGTTGGGACTGAAGCTTTCTTT
cdr3_aa: CASSSLTGGVGTEAFF

d_call: TRBD2
j_call: TRBJ2-3
clone_size: -
v_call: TRBV19
cdr3_nt: TGTGCCAGTAGTATTCTAGCGGGGGACACAGATACGCAGTATTTT
cdr3_aa: CASSILAGDTDTQYF

d_call: -
j_call: TRBJ2-2
clone_size: -
v_call: TRBV9
cdr3_nt: TGTGCCAGCAGCGTAGACCCGGGGGGCGGCGGGGAGCTGTTTTTT
cdr3_aa: CASSVDPGGGGELFF

d_call: TRBD2
j_call: TRBJ2-2
clone_size: -
v_call: TRBV4-1
cdr3_nt: TGCGCCAGCAGCTTTTTTGGGACTAGCGGGCCGAACACCGGGGAGCTGTTTTTT
cdr3_aa: CASSFFGTSGPNTGELFF

d_call: -
j_call: TRBJ1-2
clone_size: -
v_call: TRBV18
cdr3_nt: TGTGCCAGCTCACCTTCGGCAGGGTCGTCCGGTGGCTACACCTTC
cdr3_aa: CASSPSAGSSGGYTF

d_call: TRBD1
j_call: TRBJ1-1
clone_size: -
v_call: TRBV18
cdr3_nt: TGTGCCAGCTCACGCGACAGGGGTGAAGCTTTCTTT
cdr3_aa: CASSRDRGEAFF

d_call: -
j_call: TRBJ2-3
clone_size: -
v_call: TRBV4-1
cdr3_nt: TGCGCCAGCAGCCAACCCCTGGTGCGGCCTACGCAGTATTTT
cdr3_aa: CASSQPLVRPTQYF

d_call: TRBD1
j_call: TRBJ1-6
clone_size: -
v_call: TRBV28
cdr3_nt: TGTGCCAGCAGTTTCTGGACAGGGTATTCACCCCTCCACTTT
cdr3_aa: CASSFWTGYSPLHF

d_call: TRBD2
j_call: TRBJ2-7
clone_size: -
v_call: TRBV6-5
cdr3_nt: TGTGCCAGCAGAAAACCGGGACTAGCGGGAGTCGAGCAGTACTTC
cdr3_aa: CASRKPGLAGVEQYF

d_call: -
j_call: TRBJ1-6
clone_size: -
v_call: TRBV19
cdr3_nt: TGTGCCAGTACCGGGGTCAATAATTCACCCCTCCACTTT
cdr3_aa: CASTGVNNSPLHF

d_call: TRBD1
j_call: TRBJ2-7
clone_size: -
v_call: TRBV18
cdr3_nt: TGTGCCAGCTCCTCGACGGCAGGGGGAACAATACAAAACGAGCAGTACTTC
cdr3_aa: CASSSTAGGTIQNEQYF

d_call: -
j_call: TRBJ1-3
clone_size: -
v_call: TRBV19
cdr3_nt: TGTGCCAGTAGAAGGGTTCCTGGAAACACCATATATTTT
cdr3_aa: CASRRVPGNTIYF

d_call: -
j_call: TRBJ1-1
clone_size: -
v_call: TRBV12-2
cdr3_nt: TGTGCAAGTCGCCCAGGGGGGGGCGAGGGCACTGAAGCTTTCTTT
cdr3_aa: CASRPGGGEGTEAFF

d_call: -
j_call: TRBJ2-3
clone_size: -
v_call: TRBV9
cdr3_nt: TGTGCCAGCAGCGTAGGTTTTGTGGTGCAAAGCACAGATACGCAGTATTTT
cdr3_aa: CASSVGFVVQSTDTQYF

d_call: -
j_call: TRBJ2-7
clone_size: -
v_call: TRBV5-5
cdr3_nt: TGTGCCAGCAGCTTGGAGGGCAGCTCCTACTACGAGCAGTACTTC
cdr3_aa: CASSLEGSSYYEQYF

d_call: TRBD1
j_call: TRBJ1-1
clone_size: -
v_call: TRBV5-1
cdr3_nt: TGCGCCAGCAGCTTCCTAGGGACAGGAGTTGAAGCTTTCTTT
cdr3_aa: CASSFLGTGVEAFF

d_call: TRBD1
j_call: TRBJ2-1
clone_size: -
v_call: TRBV6-5
cdr3_nt: TGTGCCAGCAGCGGGACAGGGCTGAAGTTCTTC
cdr3_aa: CASSGTGLKFF

d_call: -
j_call: TRBJ1-2
clone_size: -
v_call: TRBV6-5
cdr3_nt: TGTGCCAGCAGTTACCAGGGGAACTATGGCTACACCTTC
cdr3_aa: CASSYQGNYGYTF

d_call: -
j_call: TRBJ1-3
clone_size: -
v_call: TRBV6-5
cdr3_nt: TGTGCCAGCAGTTCTGGGAGCGCTGGAAACACCATATATTTT
cdr3_aa: CASSSGSAGNTIYF

d_call: TRBD2
j_call: TRBJ2-3
clone_size: -
v_call: TRBV9
cdr3_nt: TGTGCCAGCAGCGGACTAGCGGATAGCACAGATACGCAGTATTTT
cdr3_aa: CASSGLADSTDTQYF

d_call: -
j_call: TRBJ1-2
clone_size: -
v_call: TRBV2
cdr3_nt: TGTGCCAGCAGTGATGGGCAGCCAGGTCGGGGCTACACCTTC
cdr3_aa: CASSDGQPGRGYTF

d_call: -
j_call: TRBJ2-7
clone_size: -
v_call: TRBV28
cdr3_nt: TGTGCCAGCAGTAACGTATACGAGCAGTACTTC
cdr3_aa: CASSNVYEQYF

d_call: TRBD1
j_call: TRBJ1-6
clone_size: -
v_call: TRBV6-5
cdr3_nt: TGTGCCAGCAGGCCGGACAGGGGGCATTCACCCCTCCACTTT
cdr3_aa: CASRPDRGHSPLHF

d_call: TRBD1
j_call: TRBJ2-3
clone_size: -
v_call: TRBV6-5
cdr3_nt: TGTGCCAGCAGTTACACCGGACAGGGTGGCACAGATACGCAGTATTTT
cdr3_aa: CASSYTGQGGTDTQYF

d_call: TRBD2
j_call: TRBJ2-1
clone_size: -
v_call: TRBV7-2
cdr3_nt: TGTGCCAGCAGCCCCGACCCGGGACTAGCGGGGGGGGATGAGCAGTTCTTC
cdr3_aa: CASSPDPGLAGGDEQFF

d_call: TRBD2
j_call: TRBJ2-5
clone_size: -
v_call: TRBV3-1/TRBV3-2
cdr3_nt: TGTGCCAGCAGCGCCTTAGCGGGGGCCCAAGAGACCCAGTACTTC
cdr3_aa: CASSALAGAQETQYF

d_call: TRBD1
j_call: TRBJ2-7
clone_size: -
v_call: TRBV4-1
cdr3_nt: TGCGCCAGCAGCCAAGATACGGACAGGGGGTACGAGCAGTACTTC
cdr3_aa: CASSQDTDRGYEQYF

d_call: -
j_call: TRBJ1-3
clone_size: -
v_call: TRBV11-2
cdr3_nt: TGTGCCAGCAGCTTATTTCTGGGTGGAATCGGAAACACCATATATTTT
cdr3_aa: CASSLFLGGIGNTIYF

d_call: -
j_call: TRBJ1-4
clone_size: -
v_call: TRBV18
cdr3_nt: TGTGCCAGCTCACCACTAACAGATGAAAAACTGTTTTTT
cdr3_aa: CASSPLTDEKLFF

d_call: -
j_call: TRBJ1-2
clone_size: -
v_call: TRBV30
cdr3_nt: TGTGCCTGGAGTGTCGGGGCTGTGGGCTACACCTTC
cdr3_aa: CAWSVGAVGYTF

d_call: -
j_call: TRBJ1-2
clone_size: once
v_call: TRBV5-1
cdr3_nt: TGCGCCAGCAGCTGGGATTCGGTAAACAACTATGGCTACACCTTC
cdr3_aa: CASSWDSVNNYGYTF

d_call: -
j_call: TRBJ1-1
clone_size: -
v_call: TRBV4-1
cdr3_nt: TGCGCCAGCAGCCATAAGGAGGGTTTGGTCACTGAAGCTTTCTTT
cdr3_aa: CASSHKEGLVTEAFF

d_call: -
j_call: TRBJ1-1
clone_size: once
v_call: TRBV5-1
cdr3_nt: TGCGCCAGCAGCTCGCCACAGAAAATGAACACTGAAGCTTTCTTT
cdr3_aa: CASSSPQKMNTEAFF

d_call: TRBD2
j_call: TRBJ2-2
clone_size: -
v_call: TRBV14
cdr3_nt: TGTGCCAGCAGCCACCCCCCGGACCCTAGCGGGAGGGGAACCGGGGAGCTGTTTTTT
cdr3_aa: CASSHPPDPSGRGTGELFF

d_call: TRBD1
j_call: TRBJ2-5
clone_size: -
v_call: TRBV7-3
cdr3_nt: TGTGCCAGCAGCTCCCAGGGGACAGAAGAGACCCAGTACTTC
cdr3_aa: CASSSQGTEETQYF

d_call: -
j_call: TRBJ1-4
clone_size: -
v_call: TRBV7-9
cdr3_nt: TGTGCCAGCAGCTCTGATGGCAGAATTGTAAATGAAAAACTGTTTTTT
cdr3_aa: CASSSDGRIVNEKLFF

d_call: -
j_call: TRBJ1-2
clone_size: -
v_call: TRBV9
cdr3_nt: TGTGCCAGCAGCGTAGGGGACACTAACCCCTATGGCTACACCTTC
cdr3_aa: CASSVGDTNPYGYTF

d_call: -
j_call: TRBJ2-5
clone_size: -
v_call: TRBV5-1
cdr3_nt: TGCGCCAGCAGCTTGGGCAGGGCGGGGCCCGCTCAAGAGACCCAGTACTTC
cdr3_aa: CASSLGRAGPAQETQYF

d_call: -
j_call: TRBJ1-4
clone_size: -
v_call: TRBV27
cdr3_nt: TGTGCCAGCAGTTTATTAGGGTTGAATGAAAAACTGTTTTTT
cdr3_aa: CASSLLGLNEKLFF

d_call: -
j_call: TRBJ2-7
clone_size: few
v_call: TRBV5-1
cdr3_nt: TGCGCCAGCAGCTTGGGATTCGGCTACGAGCAGTACTTC
cdr3_aa: CASSLGFGYEQYF

d_call: -
j_call: TRBJ1-1
clone_size: -
v_call: TRBV18
cdr3_nt: TGTGCCAGCTCACCATTAGAGGCCACTGAAGCTTTCTTT
cdr3_aa: CASSPLEATEAFF

d_call: -
j_call: TRBJ1-4
clone_size: -
v_call: TRBV2
cdr3_nt: TGTGCCAGCAGTGATCATCAGGCTAATGAAAAACTGTTTTTT
cdr3_aa: CASSDHQANEKLFF

d_call: -
j_call: TRBJ1-1
clone_size: -
v_call: TRBV6-2/TRBV6-3
cdr3_nt: TGTGCCAGCAGTCTACACGTTAACACTGAAGCTTTCTTT
cdr3_aa: CASSLHVNTEAFF